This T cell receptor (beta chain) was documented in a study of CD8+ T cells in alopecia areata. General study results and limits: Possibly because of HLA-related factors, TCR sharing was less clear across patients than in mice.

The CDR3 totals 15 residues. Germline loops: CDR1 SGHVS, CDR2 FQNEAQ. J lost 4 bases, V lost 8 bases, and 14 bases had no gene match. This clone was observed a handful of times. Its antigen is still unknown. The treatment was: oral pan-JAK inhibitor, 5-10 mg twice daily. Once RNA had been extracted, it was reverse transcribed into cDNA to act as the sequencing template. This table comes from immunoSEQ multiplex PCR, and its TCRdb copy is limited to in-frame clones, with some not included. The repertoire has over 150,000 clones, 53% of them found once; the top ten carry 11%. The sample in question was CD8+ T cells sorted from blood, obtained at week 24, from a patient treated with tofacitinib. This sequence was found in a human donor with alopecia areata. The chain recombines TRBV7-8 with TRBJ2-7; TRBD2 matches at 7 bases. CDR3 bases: TGTGCCAGCGGCCAAGGGAGGGAGGGGCCGTACGAGCAGTACTTC. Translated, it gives CASGQGREGPYEQYF.